Below, 11 T cell receptor beta chains from the same sample are listed, as sequenced in a study of blood T cells in healthy people across ages. It was with a sample-barcoded 5' primer and a J-beta primer mix that a second PCR of about 6 to 11 cycles was run. Using its own MiXCR run on the 5' RACE reads, TCRdb lists one record per CDR3 protein. The sample contains some 790,000 distinct CDR3 sequences, more than 25% of which appear only once. The specimen was blood. All receptors derive from a woman of 80 years or more in good health.

This clonotype was seen repeatedly, ten times or more. The rearrangement uses TRBV11-2 and TRBJ2-1; D unresolved. Germline V gene sequence: CDR1 SGHAT, CDR2 FQNNGV. This CDR3 is built from 13 residues. V was shortened by 0 bases and J by 5 bases, with 5 bases between the two germline ends. CDR3 sequence (DNA): TGTGCCAGCAGCTTAGATCATAACAATGAGCAGTTCTTC. Its translation: CASSLDHNNEQFF.

This clonotype was recorded at least ten times. The chain recombines TRBV12-3 or TRBV12-4 with TRBJ2-1; 7 nucleotides line up with TRBD1. There are 15 residues in the CDR3. J was trimmed by 5 bases and V by 6 bases; bases with no gene match: 10. The CDR3 protein is CASRHSGGRNNEQFF. As DNA, the CDR3 is TGTGCCAGCAGACACTCAGGGGGTCGGAACAATGAGCAGTTCTTC.

The gene calls are TRBV6-2 or TRBV6-3 and TRBJ1-5; D is ambiguous. Germline CDR1 is MNHEY and CDR2 is SVGEGT. V lost 6 bases and J 4 bases, leaving 13 bases between the germline ends. The CDR3 length is 14 residues. Here the CDR3 DNA reads TGTGCCAGCAGAAACGGACGGCTTAATCAGCCCCAGCATTTT. Protein sequence: CASRNGRLNQPQHF.

The table lists this clonotype with many counts. J is TRBJ1-2 and V is TRBV11-2; perhaps TRBD1 as D (5 bases). V lost 5 bases and J 4 bases, leaving 14 bases between the germline ends. The germline gives CDR1 SGHAT, CDR2 FQNNGV. This CDR3 has 14 residues. The chain's CDR3 is CASSQITGGYGYTF. The CDR3 DNA sequence: TGTGCCAGCAGCCAAATCACAGGTGGCTATGGCTACACCTTC.

This clonotype was observed a handful of times. The rearrangement uses TRBV5-1 and TRBJ1-4, with TRBD1 matching over 8 bases. The V and J ends lost 0 bases and 0 bases, in that order; junction bases with no gene match: 4. The CDR3 sequence is 17 residues long. Germline CDR1 reads SGHRS; CDR2 reads YFSETQ. CDR3: CASSLGQGSATNEKLFF. CDR3 DNA sequence: TGCGCCAGCAGCTTGGGACAGGGGTCTGCAACTAATGAAAAACTGTTTTTT.

The chain links TRBV6-5 to TRBJ1-6; a possible D gene is TRBD1 (5 bases). Germline-derived CDR1 and CDR2 are MNHEY and SVGAGI. Trimming took off 5 bases at V and 6 bases at J, with 17 bases between the two ends. This CDR3 is built from 16 residues. The CDR3 DNA reads TGTGCCAGCAGTGGTACCGGGACCGGGATTAATTCACCCCTCCACTTT. It codes for CASSGTGTGINSPLHF.

This clonotype was seen repeatedly, ten times or more. The rearrangement joins TRBV20-1 to TRBJ1-5; tentatively, D is TRBD1 (6 bases). V was pared by 3 bases and J by 2 bases, with 14 bases between. Germline-derived CDR1 and CDR2 are DFQATT and SNEGSKA (reference sequence). The CDR3 consists of 15 residues. CDR3: CSARLGGAGNQPQHF. For the CDR3, the DNA is TGCAGTGCTAGGCTGGGGGGGGCTGGCAATCAGCCCCAGCATTTT.

J is TRBJ1-1 and V is TRBV6-1, with D possibly matching TRBD1 (5 bases). There are 16 residues in the CDR3. The V and J ends lost 4 bases and 2 bases respectively, with 17 bases between them. Germline CDR1 is MNHNS and CDR2 is SASEGT. The CDR3 DNA is TGTGCCAGCAGTGCCGGGAACAGGATCATAAACACTGAAGCTTTCTTT. Protein sequence: CASSAGNRIINTEAFF.

This clonotype was found many times. The J gene is TRBJ2-1, the V gene TRBV7-9, with D tentatively TRBD2 (6 bases). V lost 5 bases and J lost 2, with 13 bases in between. The germline V gene has CDR1 SEHNR and CDR2 FQNEAQ (reference sequence). CDR3 length: 15 residues. CDR3 protein: CASSGGTVAYNEQFF. For the CDR3, the DNA is TGTGCCAGCAGCGGAGGGACGGTAGCCTACAATGAGCAGTTCTTC.

This clonotype was counted ten times or more. The chain recombines TRBV12-3 or TRBV12-4 with TRBJ2-5, with 8 positions matching TRBD1. Trimming removed 5 bases from V and 4 bases from J; junction bases left unmatched: 12. The CDR3 covers 16 residues. The CDR3 DNA sequence: TGTGCCAGCAGTCCCCCGGGACAGGCGATGGGAGAGACCCAGTACTTC. Translating it yields CASSPPGQAMGETQYF.

This clonotype was picked up a small number of times. The CDR3 DNA reads as TGCAGCGTTGAAGTTCGACAGGGGGCGCTTACCGGGGAGCTGTTTTTT. Its translation: CSVEVRQGALTGELFF. V usage is TRBV29-1 and J usage is TRBJ2-2; 10 bases match TRBD1. Germline-derived CDR1 and CDR2 are SQVTM and ANQGSEA. Losses at the gene ends were 1 base for V and 5 bases for J; bases not matched to a gene: 7. This CDR3 has 16 amino acids.